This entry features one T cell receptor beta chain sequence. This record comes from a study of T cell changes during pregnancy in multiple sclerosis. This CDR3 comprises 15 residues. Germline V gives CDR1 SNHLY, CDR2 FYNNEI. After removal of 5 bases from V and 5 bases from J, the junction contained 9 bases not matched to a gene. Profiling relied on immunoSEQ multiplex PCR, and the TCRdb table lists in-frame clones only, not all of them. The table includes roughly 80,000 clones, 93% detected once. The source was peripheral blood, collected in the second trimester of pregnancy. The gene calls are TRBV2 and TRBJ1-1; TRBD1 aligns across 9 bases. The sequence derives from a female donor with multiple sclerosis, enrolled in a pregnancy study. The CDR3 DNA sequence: TGTGCCAGCAGTATCGAACCGGGACAGGGTACTGAAGCTTTCTTT. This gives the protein CASSIEPGQGTEAFF.